The source of this T cell receptor (beta chain) is a study of T-cell reconstitution after alpha-beta-depleted transplantation in children (dated by TCRdb to 2016 to 2017). About the study as a whole: Using TCR repertoire profiling, the study followed T-cell immune reconstitution in a quantitative way in children after TCRalphabeta/CD19-depleted allogeneic hematopoietic cell transplantation. Results and caveats for the whole study, not just this receptor: Over the following months the frequencies of hyperexpanded clones went down, and after one year T-cell counts and TCRbeta diversity were mostly credited to newly produced T cells. The apparently early recovery of alphabetaT-cell counts about two months after transplant reportedly depended on only several hundred rapidly expanded clones that came from non-depleted graft cells. In some patients, high TCRbeta diversity at day 60 was attributed to recipient T cells and intrathymic progenitors that had survived conditioning.

The CDR3 holds 14 amino acids from the cysteine to the phenylalanine. Only the CDR3 DNA is retained, 42 bases long and in frame from the first base. V is cut back by 6 bases and J by 4 bases, with 5 bases in the junction unmatched. The library was obtained by PCR. TCRdb shows the sequencer as Illumina HiSeq 2500. To normalize quantification of the TCRbeta repertoire, the TCR libraries were built with molecular barcoding that relied on unique molecular identifiers. Using fastp trimming at Q25 and MiXCR clonotype assembly, TCRdb reanalyzed the public sequencing data and kept in-frame beta chains. Rows are combined by CDR3 protein, so each entry shows the most common genes and DNA. This sample holds 300,000 or so distinct CDR3 sequences; around 25% were observed only once. The top ten clones comprise 10% to 11% of the sample. Explained via the paper, the treatment or condition label denotes: allogeneic hematopoietic cell transplantation with graft depleted of TCRalphabeta T cells and CD19 B cells. Transplant recipients were children who received TCRalphabeta/CD19-depleted allogeneic hematopoietic cell grafts.

This clonotype was seen at least ten times. Its antigen has not been determined. No much larger clone exists at a distance of one base, and base qualities are not known. The sequence was obtained from a male patient aged 10 to 17 who had a stem cell transplant for acute lymphoblastic leukemia, so the T cells may come from the graft donor. Material: PBMCs, mostly from graft donor cells, obtained 180 days after TCRalphabeta/CD19-depleted stem cell transplant. Recombination connected TRBV12-3 or TRBV12-4 to TRBJ2-7, with TRBD1 identical over 11 junction bases. The nucleotide sequence is TGTGCCAGCAGCCCGGGACAGGGGGGGTACGAGCAGTACTTC. Translation gives CASSPGQGGYEQYF.